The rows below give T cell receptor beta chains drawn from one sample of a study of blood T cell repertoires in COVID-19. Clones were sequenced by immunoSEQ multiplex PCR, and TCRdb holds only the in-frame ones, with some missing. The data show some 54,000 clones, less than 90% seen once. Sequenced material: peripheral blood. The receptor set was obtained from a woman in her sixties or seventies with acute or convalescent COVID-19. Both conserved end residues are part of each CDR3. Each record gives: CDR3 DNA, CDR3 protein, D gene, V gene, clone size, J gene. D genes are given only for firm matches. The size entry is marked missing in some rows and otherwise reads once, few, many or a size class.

TGTGCCAGCAGGAACGCCAGGACAGTCATTAACTATGGCTACACCTTC,CASRNARTVINYGYTF,.,TRBV28,.,TRBJ1-2
TGCGCCAGCAGCTTGGCCGGTCAACGGGAGGGGGTCTATAATTCACCCCTCCACTTT,CASSLAGQREGVYNSPLHF,.,TRBV5-1,few,TRBJ1-6
TGTGCCAGCAGCAAAGGGGTTACGGGCAATCAGCCCCAGCATTTT,CASSKGVTGNQPQHF,.,TRBV28,.,TRBJ1-5
TGTGCCAGCAGCCCCCACCTCGTCAGCGGCACGGGCACCGGGGAGCTGTTTTTT,CASSPHLVSGTGTGELFF,.,TRBV9,.,TRBJ2-2
TGTGCCATAAATACAGGGAATTCACCCCTCCACTTT,CAINTGNSPLHF,.,TRBV6-5,.,TRBJ1-6
TGCGCCAGCAGCGGCAACAGAAACACCATATATTTT,CASSGNRNTIYF,.,TRBV5-1,.,TRBJ1-3
.,CAWGSGTGTIRVYF,.,TRBV30,.,TRBJ2-5
TGTGCCAGCAGCGTGACTAAAAGGGCGCAGTATTTT,CASSVTKRAQYF,.,TRBV5-8,.,TRBJ2-3
TGCAGCGCCTACAGGGTTGGGGGCTACACCTTC,CSAYRVGGYTF,.,TRBV29-1,.,TRBJ1-2
TGTGCCAGCAGTGAACAGCGTATGACCGGGGAGCTGTTTTTT,CASSEQRMTGELFF,.,TRBV6-1,.,TRBJ2-2
TGTGCCAGCAGCTCATCGGTGAGTCAGCCCCAGCATTTT,CASSSSVSQPQHF,.,TRBV7-2,.,TRBJ1-5
TGCGCCAGCAGCTACCCCGACAGTTCCGAGACCCAGTACTTC,CASSYPDSSETQYF,.,TRBV5-1,.,TRBJ2-5
TGTGCCAGCAGTTACCTCGCCGGGGGGGCCTGGCCACCCCTCCACTTT,CASSYLAGGAWPPLHF,.,TRBV6-6,.,TRBJ1-6
TGTGCCTGGCATGACCGAGGGACTGAAGCTTTCTTT,CAWHDRGTEAFF,.,TRBV30,.,TRBJ1-1
TGTGCCAGCACGGCACAGGGGCGTAAAACAAATTCACCCCTCCACTTT,CASTAQGRKTNSPLHF,TRBD1,TRBV2,.,TRBJ1-6
TGTGCCAGCAAACGACTAGCGGGACCCAACACCGGGGAGCTGTTTTTT,CASKRLAGPNTGELFF,TRBD2,TRBV2,.,TRBJ2-2
TGTGCCAGCAGCTTGGGACCAGAGCGACAGCCCCAGCATTTT,CASSLGPERQPQHF,.,TRBV5-4,.,TRBJ1-5
TGTGCCAGCAGCCCAGGGGGACAGGGTAGCACAGATACGCAGTATTTT,CASSPGGQGSTDTQYF,TRBD1,TRBV9,.,TRBJ2-3
TGTGCCAGCAGCTTAACAGGGACTAGCGGGAGACGTGAGCAGTTCTTC,CASSLTGTSGRREQFF,TRBD2,TRBV7-3,.,TRBJ2-1
TGTGCCAGCAGACCTACAGGGGTTAGGAATCAGCCCCAGCATTTT,CASRPTGVRNQPQHF,TRBD1,TRBV7-2,.,TRBJ1-5
TGTGCCAGCAGCCAAGGCATAGCGGGGGTTCGAGAGACCCAGTACTTC,CASSQGIAGVRETQYF,TRBD2,TRBV3-1/TRBV3-2,once,TRBJ2-5
TGTGCCAGCAGCTTCCCGACAGTGCCCTATGGCTACACCTTC,CASSFPTVPYGYTF,.,TRBV7-9,once,TRBJ1-2
TGTGCCAGCAGCCCCGGGACAGGGGTCACCGGGGAGCTGTTTTTT,CASSPGTGVTGELFF,TRBD1,TRBV5-5,.,TRBJ2-2
TGTGCCAGTAGTAGCAGGGTCACTGAAGCTTTCTTT,CASSSRVTEAFF,.,TRBV19,.,TRBJ1-1
TGTGCCAGCAGTGAACTTTACGGGACTAACTATGGCTACACCTTC,CASSELYGTNYGYTF,.,TRBV6-1,.,TRBJ1-2
TGTGCCAGCAGCGCGGGACCGAGCACAGATACGCAGTATTTT,CASSAGPSTDTQYF,.,TRBV7-3,.,TRBJ2-3
TGTGCCAGCAGTTATCAAAGGACAGGATACTTGGGCTACACCTTC,CASSYQRTGYLGYTF,TRBD1,TRBV6-5,.,TRBJ1-2
TGTGCCAGCAGTGTTGGAGGGGGGGCCTTAAGGGAGACCCAGTACTTC,CASSVGGGALRETQYF,.,TRBV6-1,.,TRBJ2-5
TGTGCCAGCAGCTTAGGGGCAGCTGACGATGAAAAACTGTTTTTT,CASSLGAADDEKLFF,.,TRBV7-2,.,TRBJ1-4
TGTGCCAGCAGCCGGTCGGTTGAAAAACTGTTTTTT,CASSRSVEKLFF,.,TRBV28,.,TRBJ1-4
TGCGCCAGCAGTAAAGGGAGGGATAATCAGCCCCAGCATTTT,CASSKGRDNQPQHF,.,TRBV10-2,.,TRBJ1-5
TGCAGTGCTAGAGATGGAGGTATTCAGTACTTC,CSARDGGIQYF,.,TRBV20-1,.,TRBJ2-4
TGTGCCAGCAGTCAGTATAGCAATCAGCCCCAGCATTTT,CASSQYSNQPQHF,.,TRBV25-1,.,TRBJ1-5
TGTGCCAGCAGCTTAACTCGGTCGGAGACCCAGTACTTC,CASSLTRSETQYF,.,TRBV7-2,.,TRBJ2-5
TGTGCCACCCGGGCGAGGGCTAGCGGGCTCTACGAGCAGTACTTC,CATRARASGLYEQYF,TRBD2,TRBV27,.,TRBJ2-7
TGTGCCAGCAGCCAACTAGGACGGGTAAACAATGAGCAGTTCTTC,CASSQLGRVNNEQFF,.,TRBV7-3,.,TRBJ2-1
TGTGCCAGCAGTTCCTCCGGGACACTGAACACTGAAGCTTTCTTT,CASSSSGTLNTEAFF,.,TRBV5-4,.,TRBJ1-1
TGTGCCAGCAGTTTAATGAGGTATAATTCACCCCTCCACTTT,CASSLMRYNSPLHF,.,TRBV27,once,TRBJ1-6